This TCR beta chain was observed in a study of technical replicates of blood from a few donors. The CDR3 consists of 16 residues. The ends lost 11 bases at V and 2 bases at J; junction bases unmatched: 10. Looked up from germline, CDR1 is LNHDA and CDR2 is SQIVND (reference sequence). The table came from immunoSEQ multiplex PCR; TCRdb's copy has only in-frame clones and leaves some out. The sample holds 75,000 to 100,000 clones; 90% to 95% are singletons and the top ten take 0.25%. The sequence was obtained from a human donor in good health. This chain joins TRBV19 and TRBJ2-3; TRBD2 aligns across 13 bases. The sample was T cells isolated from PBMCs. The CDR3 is CAGRLAGGLFTDTQYF. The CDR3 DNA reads TGTGCCGGCCGACTAGCGGGGGGCCTATTCACAGATACGCAGTATTTT.